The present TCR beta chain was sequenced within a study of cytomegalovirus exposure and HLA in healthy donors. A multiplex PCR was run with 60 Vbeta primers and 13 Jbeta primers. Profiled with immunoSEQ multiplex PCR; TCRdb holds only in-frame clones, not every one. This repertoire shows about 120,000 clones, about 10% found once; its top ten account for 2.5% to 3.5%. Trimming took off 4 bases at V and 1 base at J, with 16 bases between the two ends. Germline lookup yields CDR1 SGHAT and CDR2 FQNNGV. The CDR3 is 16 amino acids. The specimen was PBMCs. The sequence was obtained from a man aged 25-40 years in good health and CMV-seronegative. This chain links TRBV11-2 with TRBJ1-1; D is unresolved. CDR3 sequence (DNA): TGTGCCAGCAGCTCCCTCCTAGGAGTGGGGAACACTGAAGCTTTCTTT. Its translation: CASSSLLGVGNTEAFF. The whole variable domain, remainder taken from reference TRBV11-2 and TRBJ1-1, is EAGVAQSPRYKIIEKRQSVAFWCNPISGHATLYWYQQILGQGPKLLIQFQNNGVVDDSQLPKDRFSAERLKGVDSTLKIQPAKLEDSAVYLCASSSLLGVGNTEAFFGQGTRLTVV.